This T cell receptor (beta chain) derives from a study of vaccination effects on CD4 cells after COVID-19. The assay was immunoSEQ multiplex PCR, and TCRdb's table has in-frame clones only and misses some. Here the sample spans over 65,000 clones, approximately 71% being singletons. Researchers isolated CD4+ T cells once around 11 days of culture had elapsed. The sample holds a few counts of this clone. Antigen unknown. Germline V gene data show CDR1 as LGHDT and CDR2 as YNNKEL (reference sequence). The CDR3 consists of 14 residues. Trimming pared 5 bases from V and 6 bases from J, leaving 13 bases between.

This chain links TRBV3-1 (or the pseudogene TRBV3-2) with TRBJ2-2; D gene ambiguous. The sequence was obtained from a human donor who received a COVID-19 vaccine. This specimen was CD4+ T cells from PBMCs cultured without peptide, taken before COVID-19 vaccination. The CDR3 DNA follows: TGTGCCAGCAGCTACCTCGGTGGGGCCGGGGAGCTGTTTTTT. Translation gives CASSYLGGAGELFF.